The 18 T cell receptor beta chains listed next were all sequenced from one sample in a study of blood T cell repertoires in COVID-19. Assay used: immunoSEQ multiplex PCR; TCRdb lists only in-frame clones, some missing. The data hold roughly 250,000 clones, with around 82% observed a single time. Sequences were obtained from peripheral blood. These receptors were taken from a human donor with COVID-19, enrolled during active disease. The donor label of this sample is uncertain.

The chain joins TRBV6-1 to TRBJ1-5; D not resolved. This CDR3 is built from 14 residues. Germline CDR1 reads MNHNS; CDR2 reads SASEGT. Between the trimmed V and J ends, which lost 3 bases and 7 bases, there was a span of 13 bases. CDR3 residues: CASSESLVRQPQHF. The CDR3 DNA is TGTGCCAGCAGTGAGAGCTTGGTTCGCCAGCCCCAGCATTTT.

This clone came up a few times. The J gene is TRBJ1-2, the V gene TRBV4-3; unclear D gene. The CDR3 runs to 16 residues. CDR1 and CDR2 (germline): LGHNA, YSLEER. V gave up 0 bases and J gave up 5 bases, with 16 bases separating them. The CDR3 is CASSQDWARPWYGYTF. CDR3 sequence (DNA): TGCGCCAGCAGCCAAGATTGGGCCCGGCCCTGGTATGGCTACACCTTC.

The chain couples TRBV6-1 to TRBJ1-6; D uncertain. Germline loops: CDR1 MNHNS, CDR2 SASEGT. Trimming took 0 bases from V and 8 from J, leaving 14 bases between them. CDR3 length equals 16 residues. The CDR3 region is CASSEAWGGSDSPLHF. As DNA, the CDR3 is TGTGCCAGCAGTGAAGCGTGGGGAGGGTCGGATTCACCCCTCCACTTT.

V gene TRBV9 combines with J gene TRBJ1-1; 8 bases match TRBD1. Germline V gene data show CDR1 as SGDLS and CDR2 as YYNGEE. The CDR3 extends over 15 amino acids. V lost 2 bases and J lost 5; bases outside the gene matches: 8. For the CDR3, the DNA is TGTGCCAGCAGCGTTTGGACAGGGACACTGACTGAAGCTTTCTTT. Translating gives CASSVWTGTLTEAFF.

J is TRBJ2-5 and V is TRBV5-8; 13 nucleotides line up with TRBD2. Germline V gives CDR1 SGHTS, CDR2 YDEGEE. V was pared by 5 bases and J by 4 bases, with 11 bases of the junction left unmatched. The CDR3 runs to 17 residues. Here the CDR3 DNA reads TGTGCCAGCAGTTTAGAGGGACTAGCGGGATTTGGAGAGACCCAGTACTTC. This translates into CASSLEGLAGFGETQYF.

This clone came up a few times. The chain couples TRBV5-1 to TRBJ1-2; a possible D gene is TRBD1 (6 bases). CDR3 length: 12 residues. The germline V and J ends were trimmed by 4 bases and 4 bases, with 8 bases remaining between them. The germline V gene encodes CDR1 SGHRS and CDR2 YFSETQ. The CDR3 region has the DNA TGCGCCAGCAGCCAGACAGGCTATGGCTACACCTTC. This sequence encodes CASSQTGYGYTF.

The chain is built from TRBV19 and TRBJ1-2; 8 bases fit TRBD1. Germline loops: CDR1 LNHDA, CDR2 SQIVND (reference sequence). The CDR3 has 14 amino acids. J was trimmed by 5 bases and V by 8 bases; bases with no gene match: 10. The CDR3 DNA sequence: TGTGCCAGTGCCGAGGCAGGGGGCCGGTATGGCTACACCTTC. This translates into CASAEAGGRYGYTF.

The gene calls are TRBV7-9 and TRBJ2-5; the D gene is possibly TRBD2 (6 bases). This CDR3 is 14 amino acids long. The germline V and J ends were trimmed by 5 bases and 0 bases, with 10 bases remaining between them. Germline loops: CDR1 SEHNR, CDR2 FQNEAQ (reference sequence). CDR3 DNA sequence: TGTGCCAGCAGCACGACTAGTTACCAAGAGACCCAGTACTTC. Translated: CASSTTSYQETQYF. The whole variable domain, remainder taken from reference TRBV7-9 and TRBJ2-5, is DTGVSQNPRHKITKRGQNVTFRCDPISEHNRLYWYRQTLGQGPEFLTYFQNEAQLEKSRLLSDRFSAERPKGSFSTLEIQRTEQGDSAMYLCASSTTSYQETQYFGPGTRLLVL.

This chain joins TRBV6-2 or TRBV6-3 and TRBJ1-2; weak D call: TRBD1 (5 bases). V lost 5 bases and J lost 7, with 14 bases in between. Looked up from germline, CDR1 is MNHEY and CDR2 is SVGEGT. The CDR3 has 13 residues. DNA of the CDR3: TGTGCCAGCAGTCCCGGGGGGATCCTTGGCTACACCTTC. The encoded protein is CASSPGGILGYTF.

This chain uses TRBV10-3 with TRBJ2-7; TRBD2 matches 8 bases. From germline, CDR1 is ENHRY and CDR2 SYGVKD. Trimming removed 4 bases from V and 0 bases from J; junction bases left unmatched: 5. This CDR3 has 15 amino acids. The CDR3 nucleotides read TGTGCCATCAGTGCGGGTAGCGGGACCTCCTACGAGCAGTACTTC. Translating gives CAISAGSGTSYEQYF.

The genes are TRBV7-9 and TRBJ1-1; the match to TRBD1 covers 10 bases. CDR1 is SEHNR, CDR2 FQNEAQ, per germline (reference sequence). CDR3 length: 16 amino acids. The junction had 11 bases not matched to a gene; V was cut back by 9 bases and J by 1 base. CDR3 sequence (DNA): TGTGCCAGTAACACACCGGGACAGGGGTCGAACACTGAAGCTTTCTTT. Translated: CASNTPGQGSNTEAFF.

The sample holds one count of this clone. The chain is built from TRBV7-9 and TRBJ2-3, with a weak D call TRBD1 (6 bases). The CDR3 has 16 residues. Germline V CDR1 and CDR2: SEHNR, FQNEAQ (reference sequence). Deletions cut 6 bases from V and 4 bases from J, with 20 bases between. The CDR3 is CASRPGARAESDTQYF. The DNA for the CDR3 is TGTGCCAGCAGACCAGGGGCGCGGGCCGAATCAGATACGCAGTATTTT.

Note on this clone: This sample includes further DNA sequences coding for the same CDR3. This chain links TRBV19 with TRBJ2-5; TRBD2 might be the D (6 bases). Trimming left V 5 bases short and J 3 bases short, with 7 bases between. CDR1 and CDR2 from the germline V gene are LNHDA and SQIVND (reference sequence). The CDR3 consists of 12 residues. DNA of the CDR3: TGTGCCAGTAGTGAGCGGGAAGAGACCCAGTACTTC. It translates to CASSEREETQYF.

The CDR3, as DNA: TGTGCCAGCAGCCTTACCGGACAGGGAGGAAACACCATATATTTT. It codes for CASSLTGQGGNTIYF. The chain joins TRBV7-2 to TRBJ1-3; TRBD1 aligns across 8 bases. CDR1 and CDR2 from the germline V gene are SGHTA and FQGNSA. Trimming removed 5 bases from V and 4 bases from J; junction bases left unmatched: 7. This CDR3 contains 15 residues.

This chain joins TRBV7-2 and TRBJ1-2; D remains ambiguous. The germline V gene has CDR1 SGHTA and CDR2 FQGNSA. The V and J ends lost 1 base and 7 bases respectively, with 16 bases between them. CDR3 length: 15 residues. The CDR3 reads CASSLEARGLFGYTF. CDR3 nucleotide sequence: TGTGCCAGCAGCTTAGAGGCTCGGGGTCTCTTTGGCTACACCTTC.

V and J are TRBV2 and TRBJ1-2; D not resolved. In germline, CDR1 is SNHLY, CDR2 FYNNEI. Trimming left V 6 bases short and J 8 bases short, with 13 bases between. The CDR3 has 12 residues. This CDR3 is CASREGGYGYTF. The CDR3 DNA follows: TGTGCCAGCAGGGAGGGTGGGTACGGCTACACCTTC.

The V gene is TRBV30, the J gene TRBJ1-1, with D hard to call. There are 13 residues in the CDR3. Germline V gives CDR1 GTSNPN, CDR2 SVGIG (reference sequence). V was clipped by 3 bases and J by 10 bases, with 18 bases between them. CDR3 in amino acids: CAWRPAASRGAFF. CDR3 bases: TGTGCCTGGAGGCCAGCAGCATCCCGAGGAGCTTTCTTT.

The CDR3 protein is CAWSVARDYGYTF. For the CDR3, the DNA is TGTGCCTGGAGTGTAGCCAGGGACTATGGCTACACCTTC. The chain joins TRBV30 to TRBJ1-2; possibly TRBD1 for D (5 bases). The V gene lost 0 bases and the J gene lost 3 bases, with 8 bases spanning the gap. This CDR3 spans 13 amino acids. Germline V CDR1 and CDR2: GTSNPN, SVGIG (reference sequence).